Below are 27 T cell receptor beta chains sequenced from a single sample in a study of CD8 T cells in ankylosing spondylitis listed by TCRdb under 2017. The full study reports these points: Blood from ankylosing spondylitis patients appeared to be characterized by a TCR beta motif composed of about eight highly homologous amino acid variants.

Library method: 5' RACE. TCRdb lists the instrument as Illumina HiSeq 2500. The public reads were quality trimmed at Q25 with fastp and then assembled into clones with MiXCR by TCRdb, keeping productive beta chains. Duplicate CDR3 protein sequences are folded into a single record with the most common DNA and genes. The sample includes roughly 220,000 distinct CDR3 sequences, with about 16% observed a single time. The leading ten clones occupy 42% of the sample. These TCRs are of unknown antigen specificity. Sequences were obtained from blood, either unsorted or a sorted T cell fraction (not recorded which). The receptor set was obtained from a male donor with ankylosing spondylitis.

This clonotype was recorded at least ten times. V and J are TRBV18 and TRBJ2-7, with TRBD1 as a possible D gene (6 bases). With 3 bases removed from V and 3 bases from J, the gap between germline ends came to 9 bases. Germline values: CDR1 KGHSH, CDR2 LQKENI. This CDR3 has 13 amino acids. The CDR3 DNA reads TGTGCCAGCTCACCCAGGGGAAACTACGAGCAGTACTTC. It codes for CASSPRGNYEQYF. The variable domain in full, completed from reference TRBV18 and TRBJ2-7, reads NAGVMQNPRHLVRRRGQEARLRCSPMKGHSHVYWYRQLPEEGLKFMVYLQKENIIDESGMPKERFSAEFPKEGPSILRIQQVVRGDSAAYFCASSPRGNYEQYFGPGTRLTVT.

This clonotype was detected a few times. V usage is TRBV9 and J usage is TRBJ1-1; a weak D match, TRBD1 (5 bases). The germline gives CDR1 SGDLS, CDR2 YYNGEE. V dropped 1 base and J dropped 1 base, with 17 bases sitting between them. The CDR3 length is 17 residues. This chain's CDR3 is CASSVSDRGRENTEAFF. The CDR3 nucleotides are TGTGCCAGCAGCGTAAGTGATCGGGGACGAGAGAACACTGAAGCTTTCTTT.

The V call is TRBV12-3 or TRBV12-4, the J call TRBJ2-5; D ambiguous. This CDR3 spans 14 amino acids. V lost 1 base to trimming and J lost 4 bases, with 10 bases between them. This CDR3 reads CASSLGASGETQYF. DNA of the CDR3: TGTGCCAGCAGTTTAGGGGCTAGTGGAGAGACCCAGTACTTC.

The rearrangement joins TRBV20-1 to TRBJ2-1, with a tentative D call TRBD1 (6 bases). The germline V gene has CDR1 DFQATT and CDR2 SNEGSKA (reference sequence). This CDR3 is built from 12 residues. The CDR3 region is CSPDGTTNEQFF. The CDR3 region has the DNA TGCAGCCCCGACGGGACAACTAATGAGCAGTTCTTC.

This CDR3 is CASSPLAGIDYNEQFF. The DNA for the CDR3 is TGTGCCAGCAGCCCACTAGCGGGGATTGACTACAATGAGCAGTTCTTC. The chain uses TRBV7-9 and TRBJ2-1; 10 bases match TRBD2. Germline assignment: CDR1 SEHNR and CDR2 FQNEAQ (reference sequence). The trim removed 5 bases at V and 3 bases at J, leaving 7 bases unmatched. The CDR3 totals 16 residues.

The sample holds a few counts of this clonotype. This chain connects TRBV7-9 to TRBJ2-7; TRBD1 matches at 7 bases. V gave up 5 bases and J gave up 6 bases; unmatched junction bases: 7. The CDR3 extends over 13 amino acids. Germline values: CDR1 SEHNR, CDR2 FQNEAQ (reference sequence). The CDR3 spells CASSRLGQVEQYF. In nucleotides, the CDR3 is TGTGCCAGCAGCCGACTCGGACAGGTCGAGCAGTACTTC.

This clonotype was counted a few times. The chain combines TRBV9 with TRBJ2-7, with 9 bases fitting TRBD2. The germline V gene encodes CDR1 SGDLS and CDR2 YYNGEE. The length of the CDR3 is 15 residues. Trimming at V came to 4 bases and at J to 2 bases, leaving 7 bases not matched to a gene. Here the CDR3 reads CASSPTSGPPYEQYF. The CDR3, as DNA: TGTGCCAGCAGCCCGACTAGCGGCCCACCCTACGAGCAGTACTTC. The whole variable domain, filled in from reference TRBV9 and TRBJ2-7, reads DSGVTQTPKHLITATGQRVTLRCSPRSGDLSVYWYQQSLDQGLQFLIQYYNGEERAKGNILERFSAQQFPDLHSELNLSSLELGDSALYFCASSPTSGPPYEQYFGPGTRLTVT.

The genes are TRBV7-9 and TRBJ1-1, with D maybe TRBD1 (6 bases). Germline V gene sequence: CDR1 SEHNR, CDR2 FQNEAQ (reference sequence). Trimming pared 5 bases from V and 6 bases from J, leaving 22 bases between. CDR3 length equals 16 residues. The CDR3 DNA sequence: TGTGCCAGCAGCGCCCGGACAGCCCCTGCGGGTTCTGAAGCTTTCTTT. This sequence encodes CASSARTAPAGSEAFF.

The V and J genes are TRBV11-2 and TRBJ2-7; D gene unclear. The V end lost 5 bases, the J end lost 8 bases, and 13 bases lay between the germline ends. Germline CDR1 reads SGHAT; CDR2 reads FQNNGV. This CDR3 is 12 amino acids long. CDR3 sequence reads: CASSKPGAQQYF. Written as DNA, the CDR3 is TGTGCCAGCAGCAAGCCAGGAGCTCAGCAGTACTTC.

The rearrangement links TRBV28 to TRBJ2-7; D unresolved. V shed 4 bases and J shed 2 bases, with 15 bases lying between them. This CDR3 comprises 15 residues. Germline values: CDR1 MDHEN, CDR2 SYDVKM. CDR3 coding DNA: TGTGCCAGCAGTTGGGGAACGGGTGGACCCTACGAGCAGTACTTC. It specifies CASSWGTGGPYEQYF. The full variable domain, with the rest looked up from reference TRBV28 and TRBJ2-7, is DVKVTQSSRYLVKRTGEKVFLECVQDMDHENMFWYRQDPGLGLRLIYFSYDVKMKEKGDIPEGYSVSREKKERFSLILESASTNQTSMYLCASSWGTGGPYEQYFGPGTRLTVT.

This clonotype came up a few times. The CDR3 DNA reads TGTGCCAGCAGCTTTCTAGCGGGAGGGACCTACGAGCAGTACTTC. Translated, it gives CASSFLAGGTYEQYF. V and J are TRBV7-9 and TRBJ2-7, with TRBD2 matching over 12 bases. Trimming took 3 bases from V and 2 from J; bases not matched to a gene: 2. Per the germline V gene, CDR1 is SEHNR and CDR2 is FQNEAQ (reference sequence). The length of the CDR3 is 15 residues.

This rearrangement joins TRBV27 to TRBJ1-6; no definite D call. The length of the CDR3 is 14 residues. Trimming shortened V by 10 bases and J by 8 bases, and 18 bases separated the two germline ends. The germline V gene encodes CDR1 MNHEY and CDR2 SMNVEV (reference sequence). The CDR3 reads CATNEAGAYSPLHF. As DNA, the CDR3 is TGTGCCACAAATGAGGCTGGAGCGTATTCACCCCTCCACTTT.

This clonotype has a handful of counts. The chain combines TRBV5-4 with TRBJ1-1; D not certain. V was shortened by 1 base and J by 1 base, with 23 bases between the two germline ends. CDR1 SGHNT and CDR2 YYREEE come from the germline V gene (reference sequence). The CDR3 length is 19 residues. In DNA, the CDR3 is TGTGCCAGCAGCTTGTCGTATTGGGCAGAGACAAACGCGAACACTGAAGCTTTCTTT. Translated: CASSLSYWAETNANTEAFF.

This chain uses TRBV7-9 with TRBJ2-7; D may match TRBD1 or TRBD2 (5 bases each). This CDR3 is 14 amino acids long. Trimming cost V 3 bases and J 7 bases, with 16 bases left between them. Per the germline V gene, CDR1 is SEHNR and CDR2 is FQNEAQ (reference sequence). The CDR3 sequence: CASSFSSLEGEQYF. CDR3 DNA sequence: TGTGCCAGCAGCTTTAGTAGCCTCGAGGGGGAGCAGTACTTC. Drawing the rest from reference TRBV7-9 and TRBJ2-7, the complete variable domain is DTGVSQNPRHKITKRGQNVTFRCDPISEHNRLYWYRQTLGQGPEFLTYFQNEAQLEKSRLLSDRFSAERPKGSFSTLEIQRTEQGDSAMYLCASSFSSLEGEQYFGPGTRLTVT.

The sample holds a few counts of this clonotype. CDR3 residues: CASSLVLRNYNEQFF. CDR3 nucleotides: TGTGCCAGCAGCTTAGTTCTGCGGAACTACAATGAGCAGTTCTTC. The chain is built from TRBV7-9 and TRBJ2-1, with D unresolved. The CDR3 is 15 amino acids. Germline V gene sequence: CDR1 SEHNR, CDR2 FQNEAQ (reference sequence). The V end lost 1 base, the J end lost 3 bases, and 10 bases lay between the germline ends.

The CDR3 DNA is TGCGCCAGCAGCGCCCTGGGCGGGACAGGAGAGACCCAGTACTTC. It translates to CASSALGGTGETQYF. The gene calls are TRBV5-1 and TRBJ2-5, with 8 bases identical to TRBD1. From germline, CDR1 is SGHRS and CDR2 YFSETQ. The CDR3 sequence is 15 residues long. J lost 4 bases, V lost 4 bases, and 9 bases had no gene match.

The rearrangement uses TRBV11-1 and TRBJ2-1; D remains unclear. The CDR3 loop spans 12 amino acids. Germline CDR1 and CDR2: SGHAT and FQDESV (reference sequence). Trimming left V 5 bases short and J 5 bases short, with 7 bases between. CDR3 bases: TGTGCCAGCAGCAGGATCGACAATGAGCAGTTCTTC. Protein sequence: CASSRIDNEQFF.

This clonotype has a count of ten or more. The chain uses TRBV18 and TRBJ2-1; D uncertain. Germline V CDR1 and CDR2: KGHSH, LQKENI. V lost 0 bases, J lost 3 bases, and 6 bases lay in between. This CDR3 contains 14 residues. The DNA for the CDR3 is TGTGCCAGCTCACCACCAGATCGCTACAATGAGCAGTTCTTC. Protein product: CASSPPDRYNEQFF. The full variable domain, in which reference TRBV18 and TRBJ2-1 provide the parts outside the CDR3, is NAGVMQNPRHLVRRRGQEARLRCSPMKGHSHVYWYRQLPEEGLKFMVYLQKENIIDESGMPKERFSAEFPKEGPSILRIQQVVRGDSAAYFCASSPPDRYNEQFFGPGTRLTVL.

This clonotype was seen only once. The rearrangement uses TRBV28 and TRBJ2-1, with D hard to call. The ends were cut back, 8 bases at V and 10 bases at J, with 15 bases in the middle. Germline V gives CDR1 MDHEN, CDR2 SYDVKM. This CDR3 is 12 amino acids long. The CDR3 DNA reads TGTGCCAGCGGGGTAAATCTATTAGAGCAGTTCTTC. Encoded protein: CASGVNLLEQFF. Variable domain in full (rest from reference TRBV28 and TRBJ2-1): DVKVTQSSRYLVKRTGEKVFLECVQDMDHENMFWYRQDPGLGLRLIYFSYDVKMKEKGDIPEGYSVSREKKERFSLILESASTNQTSMYLCASGVNLLEQFFGPGTRLTVL.

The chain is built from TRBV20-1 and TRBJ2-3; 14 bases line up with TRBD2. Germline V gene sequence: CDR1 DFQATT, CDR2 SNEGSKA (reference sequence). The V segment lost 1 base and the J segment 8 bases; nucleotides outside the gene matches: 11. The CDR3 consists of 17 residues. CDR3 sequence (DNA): TGCAGTGCTAGAGGCCCAGGGACTAGCGGGAGAGGCTTTACGCAGTATTTT. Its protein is CSARGPGTSGRGFTQYF.

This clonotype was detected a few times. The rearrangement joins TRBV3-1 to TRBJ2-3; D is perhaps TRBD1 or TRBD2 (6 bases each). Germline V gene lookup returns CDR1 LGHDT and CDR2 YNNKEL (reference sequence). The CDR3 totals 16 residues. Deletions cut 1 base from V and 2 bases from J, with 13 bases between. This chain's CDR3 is CASSQGAGGHTDTQYF. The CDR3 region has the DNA TGTGCCAGCAGCCAAGGGGCCGGGGGACACACAGATACGCAGTATTTT.

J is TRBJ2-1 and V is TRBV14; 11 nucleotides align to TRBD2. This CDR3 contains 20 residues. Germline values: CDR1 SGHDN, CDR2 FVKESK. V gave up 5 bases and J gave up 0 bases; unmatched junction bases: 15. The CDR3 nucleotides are TGTGCCAGCAGCGCCGAGGCACTAGCGGGGGCCCGAAACTCCTACAATGAGCAGTTCTTC. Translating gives CASSAEALAGARNSYNEQFF.

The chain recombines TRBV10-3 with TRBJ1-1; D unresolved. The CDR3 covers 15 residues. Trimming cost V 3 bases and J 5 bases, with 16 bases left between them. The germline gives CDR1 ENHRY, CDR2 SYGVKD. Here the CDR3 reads CAISESEPVWTEAFF. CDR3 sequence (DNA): TGTGCCATCAGTGAATCCGAGCCCGTTTGGACTGAAGCTTTCTTT.

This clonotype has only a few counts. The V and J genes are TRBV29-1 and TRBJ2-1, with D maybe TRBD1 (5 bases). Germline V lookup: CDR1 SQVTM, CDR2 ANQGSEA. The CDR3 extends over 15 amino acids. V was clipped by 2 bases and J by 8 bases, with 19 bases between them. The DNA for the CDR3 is TGCAGCGTTGAATTGGGGCAGGGTCGGTGGGATGAGCAGTTCTTC. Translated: CSVELGQGRWDEQFF.

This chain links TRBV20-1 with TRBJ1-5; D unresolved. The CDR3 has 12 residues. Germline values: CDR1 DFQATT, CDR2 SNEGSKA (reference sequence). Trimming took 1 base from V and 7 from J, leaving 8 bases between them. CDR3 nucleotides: TGCAGTGCTAGAGGATTAGAACAGCCCCAGCATTTT. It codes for CSARGLEQPQHF.

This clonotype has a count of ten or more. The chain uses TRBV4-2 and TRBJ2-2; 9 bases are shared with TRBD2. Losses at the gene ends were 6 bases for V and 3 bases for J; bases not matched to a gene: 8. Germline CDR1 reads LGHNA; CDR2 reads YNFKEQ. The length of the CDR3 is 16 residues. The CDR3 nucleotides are TGTGCCAGCAGAACGTTAGCGGGGGTGGACACCGGGGAGCTGTTTTTT. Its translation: CASRTLAGVDTGELFF.

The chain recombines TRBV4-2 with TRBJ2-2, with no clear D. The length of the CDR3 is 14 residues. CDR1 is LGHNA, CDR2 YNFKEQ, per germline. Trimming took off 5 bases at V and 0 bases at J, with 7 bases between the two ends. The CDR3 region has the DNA TGTGCCAGCAGCGGGCAGGCGAACACCGGGGAGCTGTTTTTT. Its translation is CASSGQANTGELFF.